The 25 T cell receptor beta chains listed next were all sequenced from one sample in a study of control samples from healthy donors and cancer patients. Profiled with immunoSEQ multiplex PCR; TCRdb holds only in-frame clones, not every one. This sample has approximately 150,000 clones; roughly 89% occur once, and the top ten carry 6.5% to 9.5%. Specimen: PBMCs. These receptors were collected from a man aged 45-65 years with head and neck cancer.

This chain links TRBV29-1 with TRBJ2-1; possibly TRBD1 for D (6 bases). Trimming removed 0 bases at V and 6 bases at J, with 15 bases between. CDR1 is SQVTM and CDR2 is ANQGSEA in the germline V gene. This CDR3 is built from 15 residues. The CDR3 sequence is CSVEDKTLQGNEQFF. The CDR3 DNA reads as TGCAGCGTTGAAGATAAAACCTTACAGGGCAATGAGCAGTTCTTC.

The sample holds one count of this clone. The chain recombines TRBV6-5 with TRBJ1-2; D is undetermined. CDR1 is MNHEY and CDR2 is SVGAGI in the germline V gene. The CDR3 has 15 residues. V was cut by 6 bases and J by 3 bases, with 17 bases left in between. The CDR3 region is CASRGLLLLHYGYTF. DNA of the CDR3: TGTGCCAGCAGGGGCCTGCTCTTACTGCACTATGGCTACACCTTC.

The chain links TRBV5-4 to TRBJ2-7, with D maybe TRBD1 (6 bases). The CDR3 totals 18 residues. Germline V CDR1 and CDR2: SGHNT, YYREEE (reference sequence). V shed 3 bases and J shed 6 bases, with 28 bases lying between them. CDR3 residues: CASSSRAGKRGLLAEQYF. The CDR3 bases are TGTGCCAGCAGCTCTAGGGCCGGTAAAAGGGGGTTGTTGGCCGAGCAGTACTTC.

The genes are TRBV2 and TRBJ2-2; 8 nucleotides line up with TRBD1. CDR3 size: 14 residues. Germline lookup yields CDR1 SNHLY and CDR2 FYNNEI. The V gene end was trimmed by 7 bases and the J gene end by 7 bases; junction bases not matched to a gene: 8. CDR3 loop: CASNPRGPHGELFF. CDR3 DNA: TGTGCCAGCAATCCCAGGGGGCCTCACGGGGAGCTGTTTTTT.

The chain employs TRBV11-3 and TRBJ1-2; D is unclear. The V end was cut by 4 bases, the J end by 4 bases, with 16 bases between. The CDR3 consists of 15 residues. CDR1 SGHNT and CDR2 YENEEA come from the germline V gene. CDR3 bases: TGTGCCAGCAGCTCAAAATCTACGGGCACCTATGGCTACACCTTC. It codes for CASSSKSTGTYGYTF.

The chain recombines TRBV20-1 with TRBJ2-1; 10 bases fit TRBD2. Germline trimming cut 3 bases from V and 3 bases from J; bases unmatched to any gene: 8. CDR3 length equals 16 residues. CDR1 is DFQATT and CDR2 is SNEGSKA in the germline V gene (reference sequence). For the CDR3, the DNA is TGCAGTGCTAGTCCCGCGCTAGCGGGAGTCTACAATGAGCAGTTCTTC. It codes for CSASPALAGVYNEQFF.

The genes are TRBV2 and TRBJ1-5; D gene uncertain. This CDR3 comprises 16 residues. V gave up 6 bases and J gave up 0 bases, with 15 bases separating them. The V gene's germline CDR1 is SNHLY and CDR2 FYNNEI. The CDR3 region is CASRGFEQISNQPQHF. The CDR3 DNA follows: TGTGCCAGCAGGGGCTTCGAACAGATTAGCAATCAGCCCCAGCATTTT.

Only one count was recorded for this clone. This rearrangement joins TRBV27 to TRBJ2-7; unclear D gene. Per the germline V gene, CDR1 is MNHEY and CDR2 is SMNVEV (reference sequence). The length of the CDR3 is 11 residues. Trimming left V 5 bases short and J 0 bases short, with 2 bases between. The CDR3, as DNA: TGTGCCAGCAGTGGCTCCTACGAGCAGTACTTC. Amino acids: CASSGSYEQYF.

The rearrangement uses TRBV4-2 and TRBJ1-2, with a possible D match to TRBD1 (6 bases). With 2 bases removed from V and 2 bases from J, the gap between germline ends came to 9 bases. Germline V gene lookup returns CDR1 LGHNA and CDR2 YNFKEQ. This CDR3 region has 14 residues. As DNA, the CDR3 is TGTGCCAGCAGCCAAACTGACAGGAACTATGGCTACACCTTC. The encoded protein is CASSQTDRNYGYTF.

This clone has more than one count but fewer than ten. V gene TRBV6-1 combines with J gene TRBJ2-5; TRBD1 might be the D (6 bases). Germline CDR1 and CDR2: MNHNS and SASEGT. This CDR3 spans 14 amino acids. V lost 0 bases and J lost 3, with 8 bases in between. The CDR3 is CASSEAQGEETQYF. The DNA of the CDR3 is TGTGCCAGCAGTGAAGCACAGGGAGAAGAGACCCAGTACTTC.

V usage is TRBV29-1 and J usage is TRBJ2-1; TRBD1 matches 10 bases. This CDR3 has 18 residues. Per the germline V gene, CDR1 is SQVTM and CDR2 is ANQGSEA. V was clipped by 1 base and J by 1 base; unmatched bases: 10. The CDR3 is CSVEGGGQGGLSYNEQFF. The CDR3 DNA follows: TGCAGCGTTGAAGGGGGCGGACAGGGGGGATTGTCCTACAATGAGCAGTTCTTC.

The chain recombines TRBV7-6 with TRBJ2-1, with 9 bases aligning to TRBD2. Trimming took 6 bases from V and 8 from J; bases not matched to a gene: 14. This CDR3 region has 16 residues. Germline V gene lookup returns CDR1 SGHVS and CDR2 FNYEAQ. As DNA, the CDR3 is TGTGCCAGCAGACCTACCGGGACTAGCAGCGGGGATGAGCAGTTCTTC. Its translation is CASRPTGTSSGDEQFF.

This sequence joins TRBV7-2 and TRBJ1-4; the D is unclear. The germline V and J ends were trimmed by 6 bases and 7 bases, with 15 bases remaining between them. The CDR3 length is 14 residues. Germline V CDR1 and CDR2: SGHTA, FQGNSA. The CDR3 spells CASSPASTSEKLFF. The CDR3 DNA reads TGTGCCAGCAGTCCCGCATCCACCAGTGAAAAACTGTTTTTT.

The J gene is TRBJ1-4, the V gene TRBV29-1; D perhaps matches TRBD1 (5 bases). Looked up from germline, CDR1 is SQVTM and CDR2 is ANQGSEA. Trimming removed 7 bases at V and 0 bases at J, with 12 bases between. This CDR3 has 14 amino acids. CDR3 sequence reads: CSAGTYTTNEKLFF. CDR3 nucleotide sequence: TGCAGCGCCGGGACCTACACAACTAATGAAAAACTGTTTTTT.

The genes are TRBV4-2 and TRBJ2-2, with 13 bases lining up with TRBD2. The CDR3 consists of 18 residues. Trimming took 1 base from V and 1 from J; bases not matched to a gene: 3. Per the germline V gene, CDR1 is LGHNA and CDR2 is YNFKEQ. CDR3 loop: CASSQVLAGGMNTGELFF. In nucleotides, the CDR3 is TGTGCCAGCAGCCAAGTACTAGCGGGGGGGATGAACACCGGGGAGCTGTTTTTT.

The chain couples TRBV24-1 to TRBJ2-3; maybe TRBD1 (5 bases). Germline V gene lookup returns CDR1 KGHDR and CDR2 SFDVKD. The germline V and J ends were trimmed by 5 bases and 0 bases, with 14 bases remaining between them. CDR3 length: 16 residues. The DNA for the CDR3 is TGTGCCACCAGTGGCTACCAGGGCTTTAGCACAGATACGCAGTATTTT. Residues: CATSGYQGFSTDTQYF.

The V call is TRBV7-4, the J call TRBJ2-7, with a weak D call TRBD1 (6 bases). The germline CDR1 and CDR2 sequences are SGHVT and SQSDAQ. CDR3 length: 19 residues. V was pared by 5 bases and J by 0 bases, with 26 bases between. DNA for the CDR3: TGTGCCAGCAGCACCCGACAGGCGAAACGAAAGCCGAGCTCCTACGAGCAGTACTTC. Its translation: CASSTRQAKRKPSSYEQYF. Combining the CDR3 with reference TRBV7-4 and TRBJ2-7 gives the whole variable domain GAGVSQSPRYKVAKRGRDVALRCDSISGHVTLYWYRQTLGQGSEVLTYSQSDAQRDKSGRPSGRFSAERPERSVSTLKIQRTEQGDSAVYLCASSTRQAKRKPSSYEQYFGPGTRLTVT.

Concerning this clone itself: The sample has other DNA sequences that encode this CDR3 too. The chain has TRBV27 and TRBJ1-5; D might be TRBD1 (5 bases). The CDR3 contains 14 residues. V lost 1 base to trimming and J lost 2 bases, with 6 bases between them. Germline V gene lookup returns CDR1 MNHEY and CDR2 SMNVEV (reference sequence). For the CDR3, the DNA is TGTGCCAGCAGTTTATTAGGGGGCAATCAGCCCCAGCATTTT. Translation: CASSLLGGNQPQHF.

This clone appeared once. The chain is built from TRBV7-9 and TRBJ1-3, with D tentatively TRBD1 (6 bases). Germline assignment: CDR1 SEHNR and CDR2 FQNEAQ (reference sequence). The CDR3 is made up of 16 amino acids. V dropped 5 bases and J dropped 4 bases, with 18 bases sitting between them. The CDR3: CASSLQGGVSGNTIYF. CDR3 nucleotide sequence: TGTGCCAGCAGCCTCCAAGGGGGGGTCTCGGGAAACACCATATATTTT.

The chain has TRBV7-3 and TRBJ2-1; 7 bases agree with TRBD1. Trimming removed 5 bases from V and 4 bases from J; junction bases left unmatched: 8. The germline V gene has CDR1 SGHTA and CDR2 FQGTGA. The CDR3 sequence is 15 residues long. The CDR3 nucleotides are TGTGCCAGCAGCCCACCGGGACAGCCATACAATGAGCAGTTCTTC. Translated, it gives CASSPPGQPYNEQFF.

The CDR3 nucleotides read TGTGCCAGCAGTGAATACGGCAGGAAAGAGACCCAGTACTTC. Translation gives CASSEYGRKETQYF. V and J are TRBV25-1 and TRBJ2-5; no clear D gene. The germline gives CDR1 MGHDK, CDR2 SYGVNS. Trimming shortened V by 0 bases and J by 3 bases, and 8 bases separated the two germline ends. This CDR3 region has 14 residues.

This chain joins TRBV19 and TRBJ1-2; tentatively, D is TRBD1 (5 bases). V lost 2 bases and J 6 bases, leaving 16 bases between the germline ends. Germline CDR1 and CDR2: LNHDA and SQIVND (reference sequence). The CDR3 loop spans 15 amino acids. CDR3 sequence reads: CASSIRSGFGNGYTF. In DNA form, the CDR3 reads TGTGCCAGTAGTATACGTTCAGGGTTCGGTAATGGCTACACCTTC. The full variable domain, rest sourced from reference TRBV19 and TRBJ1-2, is DGGITQSPKYLFRKEGQNVTLSCEQNLNHDAMYWYRQDPGQGLRLIYYSQIVNDFQKGDIAEGYSVSREKKESFPLTVTSAQKNPTAFYLCASSIRSGFGNGYTFGSGTRLTVV.

CDR3 DNA: TGTGCCAGCAGTTCTACTAGCGGGAGGTCCTACAATGAGCAGTTCTTC. This encodes CASSSTSGRSYNEQFF. The rearrangement uses TRBV27 and TRBJ2-1, with 12 bases lining up with TRBD2. Trimming took 4 bases from V and 1 from J; bases not matched to a gene: 2. This CDR3 has 16 residues. CDR1 MNHEY and CDR2 SMNVEV come from the germline V gene (reference sequence).

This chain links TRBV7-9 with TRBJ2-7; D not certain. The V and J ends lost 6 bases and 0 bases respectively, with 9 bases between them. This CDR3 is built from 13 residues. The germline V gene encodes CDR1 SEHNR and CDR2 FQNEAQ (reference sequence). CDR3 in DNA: TGTGCCAGCAGACGTCAGAGCTCCTACGAGCAGTACTTC. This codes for CASRRQSSYEQYF.

The CDR3 DNA reads as TGCGCCAGCAGCTTGGCCCGTGCAGGGTGGAACAATGAGCAGTTCTTC. Translated, it gives CASSLARAGWNNEQFF. The gene calls are TRBV5-1 and TRBJ2-1; maybe TRBD1 (5 bases). V lost 0 bases to trimming and J lost 5 bases, with 15 bases between them. The CDR3 has 16 amino acids. Germline V lookup: CDR1 SGHRS, CDR2 YFSETQ.